The rows below give T cell receptor beta chains drawn from one sample of a study of beta chain features in type 1 diabetes. Method: immunoSEQ multiplex PCR; TCRdb's copy keeps in-frame clones and lacks some. The table lists about 140,000 clones, roughly a tenth of them singletons. Sequenced: naive CD4+ T cells from blood. The source is a young man in good health. Both conserved end residues are part of each CDR3. Fields, in order: V gene, J gene, CDR3 protein.

V: TRBV5-8
J: TRBJ2-3
CDR3: CASSSPTSGGRDTQYF

V: TRBV5-1
J: TRBJ1-1
CDR3: CASSFQVTNTEAFF

V: TRBV5-1
J: TRBJ1-6
CDR3: CASSLGTGRSPLHF

V: TRBV5-1
J: TRBJ2-1
CDR3: CASSTGTSVSYNEQFF

V: TRBV7-3
J: TRBJ1-2
CDR3: CASSPSAGSGYGYTF

V: TRBV6-6
J: TRBJ2-7
CDR3: CASSYNQGGYEQYF

V: TRBV9
J: TRBJ2-3
CDR3: CASSVVGLAGGPGTQYF

V: TRBV6-6
J: TRBJ1-2
CDR3: CASSADRGTNYGYTF

V: TRBV19
J: TRBJ1-1
CDR3: CASSTNRYTEAFF

V: TRBV7-3
J: TRBJ2-3
CDR3: CASSSQTSGGAVDTQYF

V: TRBV11-2
J: TRBJ2-3
CDR3: CASSLEETSRTDTQYF

V: TRBV18
J: TRBJ2-6
CDR3: CASSSDRGGSPGANVLTF

V: TRBV10-3
J: TRBJ2-5
CDR3: CAIRLAGGQETQYF

V: TRBV6-5
J: TRBJ2-3
CDR3: CASSPGLARDTQYF

V: TRBV7-8
J: TRBJ2-1
CDR3: CASSSLSGGNNEQFF

V: TRBV27
J: TRBJ1-6
CDR3: CASSLTGADSPLHF

V: TRBV7-3
J: TRBJ2-1
CDR3: CASSVGTSGSYNEQFF

V: TRBV28
J: TRBJ1-2
CDR3: CASSFRFIGYTF

V: TRBV2
J: TRBJ1-5
CDR3: CASTTAVVQPQHF

V: TRBV6-5
J: TRBJ2-5
CDR3: CASSPGTTQETQYF

V: TRBV11-2
J: TRBJ1-3
CDR3: CASSFPGLYSGNTIYF

V: TRBV19
J: TRBJ2-2
CDR3: CASMTGTANTGELFF

V: TRBV2
J: TRBJ1-5
CDR3: CASSESPGPQHF

V: TRBV7-2
J: TRBJ2-1
CDR3: CASSRYNEQFF

V: TRBV4-3
J: TRBJ1-4
CDR3: CASSQSVTTNEKLFF

V: TRBV30
J: TRBJ2-3
CDR3: CAWSGRGGTDTQYF

V: TRBV7-2
J: TRBJ2-5
CDR3: CASSLTRGASQETQYF

V: TRBV11-2
J: TRBJ1-2
CDR3: CASSSTFTGEYGYTF

V: TRBV15
J: TRBJ2-3
CDR3: CATSRNRVTDTQYF